The 22 T cell receptor beta chains reported below all come from one sample, sequenced in a study of regulatory T cells in long-lasting Graves disease. CDR3-region Arm-PCR and iRepertoire HTBI primers produced the TCR beta libraries. TCRdb re-called the multiplex PCR reads with MiXCR, one entry per CDR3 protein. There are under 450,000 distinct CDR3 sequences in the sample; 15% to 20% occur only once, and around 20% lies in the top ten. The time point is: newly diagnosed GD, antithyroid drugs for less than 3 months. The TCR library used RNA extracted from PBMCs. These data were also reused for a study on T cells in Graves' hyperthyroidism and ophthalmopathy.

The material was peripheral blood mononuclear cells (PBMCs), obtained at new diagnosis, from a patient treated with antithyroid drugs. Receptors originate from a woman younger than 30 with Graves disease.

This clonotype occurred many times. The rearrangement joins TRBV5-1 to TRBJ2-7, with 8 bases fitting TRBD1. Germline trimming cut 4 bases from V and 3 bases from J; bases unmatched to any gene: 9. The CDR3 contains 15 residues. Germline V CDR1 and CDR2: SGHRS, YFSETQ. The CDR3 loop reads CASSSSGTGDYEQYF. CDR3 in DNA: TGCGCCAGCAGCAGCTCCGGGACAGGCGACTACGAGCAGTACTTC.

This clonotype has a handful of counts. The genes are TRBV10-2 and TRBJ1-5, with D hard to call. Trimming took off 6 bases at V and 3 bases at J, with 9 bases between the two ends. Per germline, CDR1 WSHSY and CDR2 SAAADI. The CDR3 sequence is 13 residues long. CDR3 loop: CASRVGNNQPQHF. CDR3 in DNA: TGCGCCAGCAGGGTGGGAAACAATCAGCCCCAGCATTTT.

This clonotype occurred many times. The chain has TRBV9 and TRBJ2-3; D gene unclear. Per the germline V gene, CDR1 is SGDLS and CDR2 is YYNGEE. The CDR3 has 16 residues. Trimming cost V 0 bases and J 2 bases, with 13 bases left between them. This chain's CDR3 is CASSVEIRPPTDTQYF. The CDR3 nucleotides are TGTGCCAGCAGCGTAGAAATTAGACCACCCACAGATACGCAGTATTTT. Filled out from reference TRBV9 and TRBJ2-3, the complete variable domain reads DSGVTQTPKHLITATGQRVTLRCSPRSGDLSVYWYQQSLDQGLQFLIQYYNGEERAKGNILERFSAQQFPDLHSELNLSSLELGDSALYFCASSVEIRPPTDTQYFGPGTRLTVL.

This clonotype has ten or more counts. J is TRBJ2-3 and V is TRBV3-1, with D uncertain. Germline V lookup: CDR1 LGHDT, CDR2 YNNKEL (reference sequence). The length of the CDR3 is 12 residues. V shed 4 bases and J shed 11 bases, with 13 bases lying between them. The CDR3 DNA follows: TGTGCCAGCAGCCCCAGCGAGCGTCGGCAGTATTTT. Protein sequence: CASSPSERRQYF.

This clonotype turned up a few times. The V call is TRBV2, the J call TRBJ2-2, with 8 bases fitting TRBD1. With V trimmed by 6 bases and J by 6 bases, 3 bases remained unmatched. The length of the CDR3 is 13 residues. Germline V gene data show CDR1 as SNHLY and CDR2 as FYNNEI. In DNA form, the CDR3 reads TGTGCCAGCAGCACAGGGGGTGCCGGGGAGCTGTTTTTT. Its protein is CASSTGGAGELFF.

This clonotype was detected once. The rearrangement uses TRBV10-3 and TRBJ2-1; TRBD2 aligns across 7 bases. Germline values: CDR1 ENHRY, CDR2 SYGVKD. Trimming took 10 bases from V and 5 from J; bases not matched to a gene: 11. The CDR3 runs 14 residues. CDR3 in amino acids: CASGPAGTNNEQFF. The CDR3 DNA is TGTGCCAGCGGACCAGCGGGAACCAACAATGAGCAGTTCTTC.

This clonotype was recorded at least ten times. J is TRBJ1-5 and V is TRBV12-3 or TRBV12-4, with TRBD1 as a possible D gene (5 bases). Deletions cut 2 bases from V and 0 bases from J, with 8 bases between. There are 15 residues in the CDR3. Here the CDR3 DNA reads TGTGCCAGCAGTTTATCAGGGTTTAGCAATCAGCCCCAGCATTTT. It is translated as CASSLSGFSNQPQHF.

The genes are TRBV6-1 and TRBJ2-3; D is undetermined. Looked up from germline, CDR1 is MNHNS and CDR2 is SASEGT. V was shortened by 6 bases and J by 1 base, with 11 bases between the two germline ends. The CDR3 loop spans 14 amino acids. Here the CDR3 reads CASRNHLRTDTQYF. CDR3 sequence (DNA): TGTGCCAGCAGAAATCACCTACGCACAGATACGCAGTATTTT.

This chain joins TRBV25-1 and TRBJ1-1; D ambiguous. Germline V gene lookup returns CDR1 MGHDK and CDR2 SYGVNS. V was cut by 5 bases and J by 1 base, with 14 bases left in between. The CDR3 runs to 15 residues. Here the CDR3 DNA reads TGTGCCAGCAGTTCCCCCTGGGTATCGAACACTGAAGCTTTCTTT. Amino acid sequence: CASSSPWVSNTEAFF. Variable domain in full (rest from reference TRBV25-1 and TRBJ1-1): EADIYQTPRYLVIGTGKKITLECSQTMGHDKMYWYQQDPGMELHLIHYSYGVNSTEKGDLSSESTVSRIRTEHFPLTLESARPSHTSQYLCASSSPWVSNTEAFFGQGTRLTVV.

This clonotype was observed a few times. This chain connects TRBV28 to TRBJ1-1, with no clear D. Germline V gives CDR1 MDHEN, CDR2 SYDVKM. The V end lost 6 bases, the J end lost 0 bases, and 20 bases lay between the germline ends. The CDR3 runs 17 residues. CDR3 protein: CASRPEEIGFLNTEAFF. DNA of the CDR3: TGTGCCAGCAGGCCAGAGGAGATAGGGTTTTTGAACACTGAAGCTTTCTTT.

This clonotype has at least ten counts. The V and J genes are TRBV20-1 and TRBJ2-1; 9 bases agree with TRBD2. The germline gives CDR1 DFQATT, CDR2 SNEGSKA (reference sequence). The V and J ends lost 7 bases and 7 bases, in that order; junction bases with no gene match: 17. The CDR3 extends over 16 amino acids. The CDR3 protein is CSVSRFSGSLLNEQFF. CDR3 nucleotides: TGCAGTGTCTCAAGGTTTAGCGGGAGTCTCTTGAATGAGCAGTTCTTC.

The table lists this clonotype with a few counts. CDR3 sequence (DNA): TGTGCCAGTAGGCGGGGGTTCGACTATGGCTACACCTTC. It yields the protein CASRRGFDYGYTF. V and J are TRBV6-1 and TRBJ1-2; perhaps TRBD1 as D (5 bases). Germline assignment: CDR1 MNHNS and CDR2 SASEGT. V was pared by 9 bases and J by 3 bases, with 14 bases between. CDR3 size: 13 residues.

This clonotype was picked up many times. V usage is TRBV11-2 and J usage is TRBJ1-5, with a weak D call TRBD1 (5 bases). The V and J ends lost 5 bases and 1 base respectively, with 9 bases between them. CDR1 and CDR2 from the germline V gene are SGHAT and FQNNGV. This CDR3 spans 14 amino acids. This CDR3 reads CASSRGRSNQPQHF. Here the CDR3 DNA reads TGTGCCAGCAGCCGGGGACGGAGCAATCAGCCCCAGCATTTT.

V is TRBV11-2 and J is TRBJ2-2; tentatively, D is TRBD2 (5 bases). This CDR3 comprises 13 residues. The V end was cut by 11 bases, the J end by 0 bases, with 10 bases between. Germline values: CDR1 SGHAT, CDR2 FQNNGV. The CDR3 region is CAAGLTNTGELFF. The CDR3 DNA reads TGTGCCGCCGGACTTACGAACACCGGGGAGCTGTTTTTT.

As regards this clonotype: One base away lies a much larger clone, so this may be a sequencing read error. The chain carries TRBV5-8 and TRBJ1-1; no definite D call. CDR1 and CDR2 from the germline V gene are SGHTS and YDEGEE. The CDR3 totals 15 residues. Trimming shortened V by 1 base and J by 11 bases, and 21 bases separated the two germline ends. The chain's CDR3 is CASSLTGSEGRWAFF. The CDR3 nucleotides read TGTGCCAGCAGCTTGACTGGATCGGAGGGAAGATGGGCTTTCTTT.

This clonotype came up a few times. This rearrangement joins TRBV20-1 to TRBJ1-1, with D possibly matching TRBD1 (5 bases). Per the germline V gene, CDR1 is DFQATT and CDR2 is SNEGSKA (reference sequence). The CDR3 spans 16 residues. V lost 0 bases to trimming and J lost 3 bases, with 17 bases between them. As DNA, the CDR3 is TGCAGTGCTAGAGACTATAGTATGGGGCTCGACACTGAAGCTTTCTTT. As protein: CSARDYSMGLDTEAFF.

The chain joins TRBV9 to TRBJ2-1, with TRBD2 matching over 8 bases. The germline CDR1 and CDR2 sequences are SGDLS and YYNGEE. The length of the CDR3 is 15 residues. The J segment lost 13 bases and the V segment lost 0 bases, leaving 12 bases of the junction unmatched. The CDR3 region is CASSVDTGGAENQFF. In DNA form, the CDR3 reads TGTGCCAGCAGCGTAGATACCGGGGGGGCGGAAAATCAGTTCTTC.

This clonotype was picked up many times. The chain joins TRBV30 to TRBJ2-5; D could derive from TRBD1 or TRBD2 (5 bases each). V shed 1 base and J shed 5 bases, with 8 bases lying between them. CDR3 length: 12 residues. Germline assignment: CDR1 GTSNPN and CDR2 SVGIG (reference sequence). The CDR3 region has the DNA TGTGCCTGGAGTGGACGGGGCGAGACCCAGTACTTC. This gives the protein CAWSGRGETQYF.

This clonotype was counted many times. J is TRBJ1-2 and V is TRBV10-3; a possible D gene is TRBD1 (6 bases). The germline gives CDR1 ENHRY, CDR2 SYGVKD. This CDR3 contains 13 residues. V lost 4 bases and J 6 bases, leaving 12 bases between the germline ends. This CDR3 is CAISVGAGDGYTF. The CDR3 DNA sequence: TGTGCCATCAGTGTCGGGGCAGGGGATGGCTACACCTTC.

The J gene is TRBJ2-2, the V gene TRBV4-1; the match to TRBD1 covers 7 bases. The V segment lost 10 bases and the J segment 0 bases; nucleotides outside the gene matches: 8. The CDR3 runs 15 residues. Germline values: CDR1 MGHRA, CDR2 YSYEKL. Written as DNA, the CDR3 is TGCGCCACCAGAAGACAGGGAACGAACACCGGGGAGCTGTTTTTT. Its translation is CATRRQGTNTGELFF.

This clonotype was counted at least ten times. V and J are TRBV3-1 and TRBJ1-4, with a weak D call TRBD1 (5 bases). The length of the CDR3 is 15 residues. V lost 4 bases and J lost 5, with 14 bases in between. The germline gives CDR1 LGHDT, CDR2 YNNKEL (reference sequence). Here the CDR3 reads CASSPGWQGNEKLFF. Written as DNA, the CDR3 is TGTGCCAGCAGCCCCGGTTGGCAGGGCAATGAAAAACTGTTTTTT.

This clonotype was detected many times. The gene calls are TRBV30 and TRBJ1-4; D ambiguous. V was trimmed by 1 base and J by 8 bases, leaving 8 bases between them. The CDR3 covers 12 residues. Germline CDR1 reads GTSNPN; CDR2 reads SVGIG (reference sequence). The CDR3 protein is CAWSDGREKLFF. The DNA of the CDR3 is TGTGCCTGGAGTGACGGAAGGGAAAAACTGTTTTTT.